This TCR beta chain is from a study of beta chain features in type 1 diabetes. Study observations and caveats: The study found moderately but significantly shorter TCRB CDR3s in all four CD4+ subsets of Type 1 diabetes patients. Sequencing of cDNA might inflate the share of cells that strongly express TCR. PCR may have favored shorter templates equally in patients and controls.

TCRB transcripts that were expressed got sequenced, as all of the isolated RNA had been reverse transcribed. Clones were sequenced by immunoSEQ multiplex PCR, and TCRdb holds only the in-frame ones, with some missing. The data contain some 150,000 clones, about 13% of them singletons. Worth noting for this clone: The antigen is undetermined.

The CDR3 runs 15 residues. CDR1 SGHRS and CDR2 YFSETQ come from the germline V gene. V gave up 0 bases and J gave up 0 bases, with 9 bases separating them. The sequencing sample was made of central memory CD4+ T cells from blood. The chain joins TRBV5-1 to TRBJ1-1; D remains ambiguous. The origin of this receptor is a man aged 18 to 29 with type 1 diabetes. CDR3 loop: CASSLAGSMNTEAFF. CDR3 nucleotide sequence: TGCGCCAGCAGCTTGGCCGGGAGTATGAACACTGAAGCTTTCTTT.